This T cell receptor (beta chain) derives from a study of blood T cell repertoires in COVID-19. Study information: T cells, B-cell-depleted T cells, or PBMCs provided the cDNA or gDNA that served as material.

V was shortened by 5 bases and J by 11 bases, with 16 bases between the two germline ends. Germline CDR1 and CDR2: SEHNR and FQNEAQ (reference sequence). This CDR3 comprises 12 residues. Here immunoSEQ multiplex PCR was the method, and the copy in TCRdb shows in-frame clones only, minus some. This sample has over 400,000 clones, with about 85% found just once. The chain links TRBV7-9 to TRBJ2-7; D is perhaps TRBD2 (6 bases). The sequencing input was PBMCs or T cells enriched from blood (not recorded which). The sequence came from a woman aged 60-70 years who had recovered from COVID-19. The CDR3 is CASSPTGGREYF. The CDR3 nucleotides are TGTGCCAGCAGCCCTACCGGGGGTCGGGAGTACTTC.